This T cell receptor beta chain comes out of a study of blood T cell repertoires in COVID-19. Per the original data handling: Estimates of nucleated cell counts were drawn from the amplification of reference gene primers. Sequenced by immunoSEQ multiplex PCR; TCRdb stores in-frame clones only, minus some. V, J and clone size were drawn from that table, and D and trimming were deduced from the DNA. The sample lists about 210,000 clones; 82% were seen once. V lost 6 bases and J lost 11, with 11 bases in between. Germline values: CDR1 MNHNS, CDR2 SASEGT. The CDR3 consists of 11 residues. The material sequenced was peripheral blood. The clonotype was recovered from a woman aged 55-70 years with COVID-19, enrolled during active disease. V is TRBV6-1 and J is TRBJ2-1; a possible D gene is TRBD1 (5 bases). The CDR3 DNA sequence: TGTGCCAGCAGCATATCAGGGAAGCAGTTCTTC. Its protein is CASSISGKQFF.